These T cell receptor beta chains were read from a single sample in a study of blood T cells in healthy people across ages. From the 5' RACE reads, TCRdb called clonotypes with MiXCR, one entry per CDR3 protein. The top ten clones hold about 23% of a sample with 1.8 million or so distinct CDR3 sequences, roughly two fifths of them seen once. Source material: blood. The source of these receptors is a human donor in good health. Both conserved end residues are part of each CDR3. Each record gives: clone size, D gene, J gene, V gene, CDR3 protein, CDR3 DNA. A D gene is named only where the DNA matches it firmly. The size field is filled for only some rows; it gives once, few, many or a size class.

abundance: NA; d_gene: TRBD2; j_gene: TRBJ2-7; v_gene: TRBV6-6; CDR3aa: CASRPGLVNEQYF; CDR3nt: TGTGCCAGCAGGCCGGGACTAGTGAACGAGCAGTACTTC
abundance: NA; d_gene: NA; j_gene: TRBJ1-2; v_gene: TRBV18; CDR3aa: CASSPGHQRHGYTF; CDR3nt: TGTGCCAGCTCACCGGGACATCAGAGACATGGCTACACCTTC
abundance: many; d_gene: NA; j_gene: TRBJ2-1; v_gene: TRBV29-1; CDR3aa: CSVGSYNEQFF; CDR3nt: TGCAGCGTTGGAAGTTACAATGAGCAGTTCTTC
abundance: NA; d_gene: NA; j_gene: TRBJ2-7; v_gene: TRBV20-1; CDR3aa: CSARDPSEVGDEQYF; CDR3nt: TGCAGTGCTAGAGACCCTAGCGAGGTAGGGGACGAGCAGTACTTC
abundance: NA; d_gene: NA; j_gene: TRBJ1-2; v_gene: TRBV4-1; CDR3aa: CASSQDPGRFYYGYTF; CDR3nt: TGCGCCAGCAGCCAAGATCCGGGCAGATTCTACTATGGCTACACCTTC
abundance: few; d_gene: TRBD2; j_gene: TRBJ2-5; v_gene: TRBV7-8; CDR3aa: CASSATAGVEETQYF; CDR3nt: TGTGCCAGCAGCGCAACAGCGGGGGTCGAGGAGACCCAGTACTTC
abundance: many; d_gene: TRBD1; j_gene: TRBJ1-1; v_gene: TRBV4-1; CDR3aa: CASSHIQRQGGGFTEAFF; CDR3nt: TGCGCCAGCAGCCATATACAACGACAGGGTGGGGGTTTTACTGAAGCTTTCTTT
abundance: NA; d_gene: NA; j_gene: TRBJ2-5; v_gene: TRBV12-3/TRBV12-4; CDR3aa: CATGRVGQETQYF; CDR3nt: TGTGCCACCGGCAGGGTCGGCCAAGAGACCCAGTACTTC
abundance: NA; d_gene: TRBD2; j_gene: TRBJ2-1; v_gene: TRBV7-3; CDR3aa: CASSLRGGHNNEQFF; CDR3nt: TGTGCCAGCAGCTTACGGGGGGGCCATAATAATGAGCAGTTCTTC
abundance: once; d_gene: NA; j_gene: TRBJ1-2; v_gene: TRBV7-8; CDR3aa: CASSNGGGLSGGGYTF; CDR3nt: TGTGCCAGCAGCAATGGCGGGGGGCTTTCCGGTGGAGGCTACACCTTC
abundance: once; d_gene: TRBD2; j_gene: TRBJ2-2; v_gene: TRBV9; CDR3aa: CASSRTSGGPRTGELFF; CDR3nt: TGTGCCAGCAGCCGGACTAGCGGGGGGCCCCGCACCGGGGAGCTGTTTTTT
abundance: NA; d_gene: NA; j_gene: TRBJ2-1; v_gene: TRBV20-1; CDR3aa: CSALGLNTAGINEQFF; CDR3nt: TGCAGTGCTCTCGGACTGAACACCGCAGGAATCAATGAGCAGTTCTTC
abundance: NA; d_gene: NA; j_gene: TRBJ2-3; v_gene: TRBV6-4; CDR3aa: CASSAEPIGATDTQYF; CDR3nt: TGTGCCAGCAGTGCCGAGCCCATAGGGGCCACAGATACGCAGTATTTT
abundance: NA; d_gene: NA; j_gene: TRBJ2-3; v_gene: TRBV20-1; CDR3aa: CSARGPMSTDTQYF; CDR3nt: TGCAGTGCTAGAGGGCCAATGAGCACAGATACGCAGTATTTT
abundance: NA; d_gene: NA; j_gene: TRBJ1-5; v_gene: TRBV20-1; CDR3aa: CSAIQGFYSNQPQHF; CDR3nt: TGCAGTGCTATACAGGGATTCTATAGCAATCAGCCCCAGCATTTT
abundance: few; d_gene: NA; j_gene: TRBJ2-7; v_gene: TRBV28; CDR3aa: CASSPYRGSSEQYF; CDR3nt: TGTGCCAGCAGTCCTTACCGAGGGTCCAGCGAGCAGTACTTC
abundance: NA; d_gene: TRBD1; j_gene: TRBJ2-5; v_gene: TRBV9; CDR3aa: CASSVDWGQGASGTQYF; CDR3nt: TGTGCCAGCAGCGTAGATTGGGGACAGGGGGCTTCGGGGACCCAGTACTTC
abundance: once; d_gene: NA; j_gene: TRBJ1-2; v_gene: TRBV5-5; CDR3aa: CASSLDQGVNYGYTF; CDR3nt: TGTGCCAGCAGCTTGGATCAGGGAGTTAACTATGGCTACACCTTC
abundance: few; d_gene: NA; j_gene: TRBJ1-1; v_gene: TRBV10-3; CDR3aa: CAISERLTGSEAFF; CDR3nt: TGTGCCATCAGTGAGCGACTTACAGGTTCTGAAGCTTTCTTT
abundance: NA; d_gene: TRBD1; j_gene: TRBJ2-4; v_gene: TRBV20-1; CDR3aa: CSAEPGQGADEQYF; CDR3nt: TGCAGTGCTGAACCGGGACAGGGGGCTGATGAGCAGTACTTC
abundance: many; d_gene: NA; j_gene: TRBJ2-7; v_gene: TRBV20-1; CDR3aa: CSANGQSPYEQYF; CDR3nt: TGCAGTGCTAACGGACAGTCCCCATACGAGCAGTACTTC
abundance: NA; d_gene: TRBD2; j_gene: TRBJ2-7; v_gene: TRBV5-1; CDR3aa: CASSPTTSGSYEQYF; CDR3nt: TGCGCCAGCAGCCCCACGACTAGCGGCTCCTACGAGCAGTACTTC
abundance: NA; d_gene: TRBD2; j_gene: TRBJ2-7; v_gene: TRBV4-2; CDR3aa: CASSQGTSGASTYEQYF; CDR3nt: TGTGCCAGCAGCCAGGGGACTAGCGGGGCATCCACCTACGAGCAGTACTTC
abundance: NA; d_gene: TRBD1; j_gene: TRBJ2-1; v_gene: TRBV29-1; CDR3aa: CSVEGQYNEQFF; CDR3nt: TGCAGCGTTGAGGGACAGTACAATGAGCAGTTCTTC
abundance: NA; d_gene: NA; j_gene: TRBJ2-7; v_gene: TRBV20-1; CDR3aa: CSARTNFDQYF; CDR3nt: TGCAGTGCTAGGACCAACTTTGACCAGTACTTC
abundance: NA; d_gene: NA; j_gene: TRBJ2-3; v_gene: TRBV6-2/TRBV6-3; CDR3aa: CASSYSIVADTQYF; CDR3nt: TGTGCCAGCAGTTACTCGATTGTGGCCGATACGCAGTATTTT
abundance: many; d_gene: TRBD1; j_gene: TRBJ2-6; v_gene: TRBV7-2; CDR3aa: CASSPGTAGANVLTF; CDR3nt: TGTGCCAGCAGCCCCGGGACAGCTGGGGCCAACGTCCTGACTTTC
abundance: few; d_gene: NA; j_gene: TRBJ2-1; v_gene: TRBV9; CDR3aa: CASSVAGLSSNEQFF; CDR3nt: TGTGCCAGCAGCGTAGCAGGGTTATCCAGCAATGAGCAGTTCTTC
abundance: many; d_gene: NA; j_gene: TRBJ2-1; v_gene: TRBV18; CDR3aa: CASSPGGNEQFF; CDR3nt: TGTGCCAGCTCACCAGGGGGCAATGAGCAGTTCTTC
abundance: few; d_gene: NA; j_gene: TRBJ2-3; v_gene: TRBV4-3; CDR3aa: CASSQDVYTDTQYF; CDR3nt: TGCGCCAGCAGCCAAGATGTATACACAGATACGCAGTATTTT
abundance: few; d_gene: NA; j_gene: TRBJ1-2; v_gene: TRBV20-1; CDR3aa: CSASNGRYYGYTF; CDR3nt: TGCAGTGCTAGTAATGGACGGTACTATGGCTACACCTTC
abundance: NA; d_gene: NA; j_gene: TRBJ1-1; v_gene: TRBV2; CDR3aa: CASSEEYEAEAFF; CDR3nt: TGTGCCAGCAGTGAGGAGTATGAGGCTGAAGCTTTCTTT
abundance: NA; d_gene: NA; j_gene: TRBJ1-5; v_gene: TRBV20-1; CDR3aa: CSVSKSNQPQHF; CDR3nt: TGCAGTGTCTCGAAGAGCAATCAGCCCCAGCATTTT
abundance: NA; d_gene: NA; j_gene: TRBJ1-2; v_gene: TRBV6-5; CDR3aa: CASFRGRNYGYTF; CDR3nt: TGTGCCAGCTTCCGGGGGCGAAACTATGGCTACACCTTC
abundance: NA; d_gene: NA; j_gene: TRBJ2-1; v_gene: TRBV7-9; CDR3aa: CANSPGISYNEQFF; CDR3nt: TGTGCCAACAGCCCAGGTATCTCCTACAATGAGCAGTTCTTC
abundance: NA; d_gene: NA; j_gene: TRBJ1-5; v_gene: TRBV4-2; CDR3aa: CASSSGRQPQHF; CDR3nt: TGTGCCAGCAGCTCAGGGCGTCAGCCCCAGCATTTT
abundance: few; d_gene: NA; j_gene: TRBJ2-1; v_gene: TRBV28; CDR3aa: CASSVGGSGNEQFF; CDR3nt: TGTGCCAGCAGTGTCGGGGGATCGGGCAATGAGCAGTTCTTC
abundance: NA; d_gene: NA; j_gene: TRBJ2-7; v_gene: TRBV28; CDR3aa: CASNPLLDTYEQYF; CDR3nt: TGTGCCAGCAATCCCTTGCTGGACACCTACGAGCAGTACTTC
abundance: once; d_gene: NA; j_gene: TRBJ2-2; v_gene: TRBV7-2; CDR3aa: CASSPRDFRNTGELFF; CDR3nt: TGTGCCAGCAGCCCACGGGATTTTAGAAACACCGGGGAGCTGTTTTTT
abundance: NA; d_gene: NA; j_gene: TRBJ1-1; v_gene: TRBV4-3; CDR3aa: CASSTTVRNTEAFF; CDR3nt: TGCGCCAGCAGCACTACAGTCCGGAACACTGAAGCTTTCTTT
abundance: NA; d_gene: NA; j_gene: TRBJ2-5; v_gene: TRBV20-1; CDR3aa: CSATMNIAGETQYF; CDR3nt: TGCAGTGCTACAATGAATATCGCCGGGGAGACCCAGTACTTC
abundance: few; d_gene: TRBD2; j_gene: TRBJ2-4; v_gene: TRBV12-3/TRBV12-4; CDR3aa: CASSLSGGLPKNIQYF; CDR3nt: TGTGCCAGCAGTTTAAGCGGGGGGCTACCCAAAAACATTCAGTACTTC
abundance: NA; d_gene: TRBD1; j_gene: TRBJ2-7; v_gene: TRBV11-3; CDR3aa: CASGWDREDSEQYF; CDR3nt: TGTGCCAGCGGTTGGGACAGGGAGGACTCCGAGCAGTACTTC
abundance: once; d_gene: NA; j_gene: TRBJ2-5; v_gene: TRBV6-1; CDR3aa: CASSEALSGVETQYF; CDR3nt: TGTGCCAGCAGTGAAGCGCTTTCGGGCGTGGAGACCCAGTACTTC
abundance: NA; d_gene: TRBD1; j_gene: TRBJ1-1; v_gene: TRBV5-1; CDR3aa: CASSLSAGGIAEAFF; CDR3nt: TGCGCCAGCAGCTTGTCAGCAGGGGGCATCGCTGAAGCTTTCTTT
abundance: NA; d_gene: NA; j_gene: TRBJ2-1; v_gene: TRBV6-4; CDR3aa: CASRKDGYNEQFF; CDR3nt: TGTGCCAGCAGAAAGGACGGCTACAATGAGCAGTTCTTC
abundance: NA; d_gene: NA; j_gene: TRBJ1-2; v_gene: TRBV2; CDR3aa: CASRLRLLNYGYTF; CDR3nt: TGTGCCAGCAGGCTCCGACTTCTTAACTATGGCTACACCTTC